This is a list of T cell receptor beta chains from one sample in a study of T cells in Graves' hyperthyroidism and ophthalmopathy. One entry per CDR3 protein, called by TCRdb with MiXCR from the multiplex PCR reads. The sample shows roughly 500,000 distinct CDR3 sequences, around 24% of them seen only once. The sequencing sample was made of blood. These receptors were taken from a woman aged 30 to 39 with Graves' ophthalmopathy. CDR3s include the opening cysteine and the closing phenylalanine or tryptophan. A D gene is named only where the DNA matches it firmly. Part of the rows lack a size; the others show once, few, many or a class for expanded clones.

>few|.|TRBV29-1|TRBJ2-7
CSVAKDWSSYEQYF
TGCAGCGTTGCCAAGGACTGGAGCTCCTACGAGCAGTACTTC
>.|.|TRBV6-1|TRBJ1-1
CASSPGESATEAFF
TGTGCCAGCAGCCCAGGGGAATCAGCCACTGAAGCTTTCTTT
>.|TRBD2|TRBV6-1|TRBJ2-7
CASKNGGTHYEQYF
TGTGCCAGCAAGAACGGGGGGACCCACTACGAGCAGTACTTC
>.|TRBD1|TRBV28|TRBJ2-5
CASTERGRQGGRETQYF
TGTGCCAGCACCGAAAGGGGGCGACAGGGGGGAAGAGAGACCCAGTACTTC
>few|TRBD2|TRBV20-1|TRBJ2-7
CSARELAGLDEQYF
TGCAGTGCTAGAGAACTAGCGGGCCTCGACGAGCAGTACTTC
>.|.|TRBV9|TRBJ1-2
CASSGGGLTYGYTF
TGTGCCAGCAGCGGAGGAGGGCTTACCTATGGCTACACCTTC
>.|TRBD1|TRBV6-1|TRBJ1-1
CASRERQGLTEAFF
TGTGCCAGCCGTGAGAGACAGGGCCTCACTGAAGCTTTCTTT
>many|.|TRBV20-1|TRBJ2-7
CTCRGVNDEQYF
TGCACCTGCAGGGGGGTTAACGACGAGCAGTACTTC
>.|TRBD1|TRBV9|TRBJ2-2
CASSVPGTENTGELFF
TGTGCCAGCAGCGTCCCCGGGACAGAGAACACCGGGGAGCTGTTTTTT
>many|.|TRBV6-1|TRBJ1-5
CASSESLSPIQPQHF
TGTGCCAGCAGTGAATCCCTTAGCCCGATTCAGCCCCAGCATTTT
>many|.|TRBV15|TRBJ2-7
CATSPTPTDYYEQYF
TGTGCCACCAGCCCGACCCCGACAGACTACTACGAGCAGTACTTC
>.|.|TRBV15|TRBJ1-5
CATSRDRSRPAQPQHF
TGTGCCACCAGCAGAGATCGGAGCAGGCCAGCTCAGCCCCAGCATTTT
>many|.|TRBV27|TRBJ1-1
CASSQQADPEKAFF
TGTGCCAGCAGCCAGCAGGCGGACCCCGAAAAAGCTTTCTTT
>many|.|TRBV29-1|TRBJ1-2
CSVEAREANYGYTF
TGCAGCGTTGAGGCCAGGGAAGCGAACTATGGCTACACCTTC
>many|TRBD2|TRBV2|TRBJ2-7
CASSEASGGYEQYF
TGTGCCAGCAGTGAGGCTAGCGGGGGTTACGAGCAGTACTTC
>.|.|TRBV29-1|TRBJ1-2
CSVISGRGNYGYTF
TGCAGCGTTATAAGTGGACGGGGAAACTATGGCTACACCTTC
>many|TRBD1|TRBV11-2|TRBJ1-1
CASSFGTGLEAFF
TGTGCCAGCAGCTTCGGGACAGGACTTGAAGCTTTCTTT
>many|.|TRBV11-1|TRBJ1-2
CASSWEGASPVGGYTF
TGTGCCAGCAGCTGGGAAGGCGCAAGCCCCGTGGGGGGCTACACCTTC
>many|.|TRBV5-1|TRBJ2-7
CASSSTALEQYF
TGCGCCAGCAGCTCTACAGCGCTCGAGCAGTACTTC
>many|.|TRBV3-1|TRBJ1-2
CASSQDSQSHYGYTF
TGTGCCAGCAGCCAAGATTCGCAATCCCACTATGGCTACACCTTC
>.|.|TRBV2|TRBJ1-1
CASSEAQSTPKAFF
TGTGCCAGTAGTGAAGCGCAAAGTACTCCGAAAGCTTTCTTT
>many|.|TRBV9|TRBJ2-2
CASSVGGAHTGELFF
TGTGCCAGCAGCGTAGGAGGGGCCCACACCGGGGAGCTGTTTTTT
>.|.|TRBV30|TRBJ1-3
CACTEEKERSGNTIYF
TGTGCCTGCACCGAGGAGAAGGAACGCTCTGGAAACACCATATATTTT
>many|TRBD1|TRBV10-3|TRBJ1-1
CAISEMGQGSAFF
TGTGCCATCAGTGAGATGGGACAGGGGTCTGCTTTCTTT
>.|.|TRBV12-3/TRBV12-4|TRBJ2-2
CASSLLSGDTGELFF
TGTGCCAGCAGTTTATTATCGGGGGACACCGGGGAGCTGTTTTTT
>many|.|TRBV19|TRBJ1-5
CASSARSPKRDQPQHF
TGTGCCAGTAGTGCCCGGAGCCCTAAGAGGGATCAGCCCCAGCATTTT
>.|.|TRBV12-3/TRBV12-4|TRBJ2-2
CAGRVDTGELFF
TGTGCCGGGCGGGTGGACACCGGGGAGCTGTTTTTT
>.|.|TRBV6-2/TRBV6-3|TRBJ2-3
CATSISGYPAYTDTQYF
TGTGCCACCAGCATTTCGGGATATCCGGCATACACAGATACGCAGTATTTT
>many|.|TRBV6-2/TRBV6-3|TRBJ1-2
CASSWSRNYGYTF
TGTGCCAGCAGTTGGTCTCGGAACTATGGCTACACCTTC
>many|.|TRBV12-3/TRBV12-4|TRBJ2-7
CASSLGDGNYEQYF
TGTGCCAGCAGTTTGGGGGACGGGAACTACGAGCAGTACTTC
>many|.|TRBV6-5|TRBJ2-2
CASSYSASNTGELFF
TGTGCCAGCAGTTACTCAGCCTCGAACACCGGGGAGCTGTTTTTT
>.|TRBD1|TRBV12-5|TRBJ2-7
CASGLIPGTASYEQYF
TGTGCTAGTGGTTTGATTCCCGGGACAGCCTCCTACGAGCAGTACTTC
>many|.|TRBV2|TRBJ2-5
CASRDRRYQETQYF
TGTGCCAGCCGGGACCGAAGGTACCAAGAGACCCAGTACTTC
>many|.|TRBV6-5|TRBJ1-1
CASSRSHNTEAFF
TGTGCCAGCAGCCGAAGTCATAACACTGAAGCTTTCTTT
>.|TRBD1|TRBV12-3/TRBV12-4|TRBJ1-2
CASRPGTGLRYGYTF
TGTGCCAGCAGACCCGGGACAGGGCTTCGGTATGGCTACACCTTC
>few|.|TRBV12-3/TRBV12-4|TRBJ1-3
CASSLTGGRNTIYF
TGTGCCAGCAGCCTGACCGGTGGAAGAAACACCATATATTTT
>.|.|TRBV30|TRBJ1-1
CARQPMSTEAFF
TGTGCCAGACAACCGATGAGCACTGAAGCTTTCTTT
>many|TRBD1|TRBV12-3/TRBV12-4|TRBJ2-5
CASSFSGTEETQYF
TGTGCCAGCAGTTTTTCCGGGACAGAAGAGACCCAGTACTTC
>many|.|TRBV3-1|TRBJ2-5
CASSPPGLAETQYF
TGTGCCAGCAGCCCCCCTGGATTGGCGGAGACCCAGTACTTC
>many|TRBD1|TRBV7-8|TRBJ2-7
CASSSPETGVSYEQYF
TGTGCCAGCAGCTCCCCCGAGACAGGGGTTTCCTACGAGCAGTACTTC
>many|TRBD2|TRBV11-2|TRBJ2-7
CASSPWTSGGSYEQYF
TGTGCCAGCAGCCCCTGGACTAGCGGGGGCTCCTACGAGCAGTACTTC
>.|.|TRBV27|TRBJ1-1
CASSHKAGVGTEAFF
TGTGCCAGCAGCCACAAGGCGGGGGTGGGCACTGAAGCTTTCTTT
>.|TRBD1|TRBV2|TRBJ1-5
CASREDRGRFQPQHF
TGTGCCAGCAGGGAAGACAGGGGGCGATTTCAGCCCCAGCATTTT